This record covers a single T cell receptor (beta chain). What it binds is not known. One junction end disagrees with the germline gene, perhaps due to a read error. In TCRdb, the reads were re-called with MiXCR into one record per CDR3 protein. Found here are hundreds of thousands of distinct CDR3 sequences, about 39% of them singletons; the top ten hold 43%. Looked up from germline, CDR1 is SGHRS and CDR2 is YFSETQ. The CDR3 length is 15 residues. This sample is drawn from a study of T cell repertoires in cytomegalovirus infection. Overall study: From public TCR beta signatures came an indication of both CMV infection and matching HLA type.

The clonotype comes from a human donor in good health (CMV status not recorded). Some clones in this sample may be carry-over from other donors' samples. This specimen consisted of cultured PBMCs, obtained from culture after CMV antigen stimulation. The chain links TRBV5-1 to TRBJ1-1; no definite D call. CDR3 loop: CASSRRLLGNAEAFF. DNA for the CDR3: TGCGCCAGCAGCCGACGACTGTTGGGGAACGCTGAAGCTTTCTTT.